The next 20 T cell receptor beta chains were all read from a single sample in a study of T cell repertoires in cytomegalovirus infection (dated by TCRdb to 2018 to 2020). The treatment or condition label for this specimen denotes: in vitro stimulation with specific CMV peptide epitopes to enrich CMV-specific T cells. What these receptors recognize is not known. Sequenced on an Illumina HiSeq 1500. TCRdb handled the public reads itself, with Q25 trimming in fastp and clone calling in MiXCR, and kept productive beta chains. Entries that share a CDR3 protein sequence are merged under the most common genes and DNA. Within this sample are fewer than 1,000,000 distinct CDR3 sequences, with around 32% of them counted one time only. The top ten hold around 15% of the sample. The sequencing here drew on cultured CD8+ T cells from PBMCs, taken from culture after CMV antigen stimulation. The receptor source for this set is a human donor in good health (CMV status not recorded). Some clones in this sample may be carry-over from other donors' samples.

This clonotype occurred a few times. The CDR3 sequence: CASSEGVGQRSYEQYF. CDR3 nucleotide sequence: TGTGCCAGCAGTGAAGGGGTGGGTCAGCGGTCCTACGAGCAGTACTTC. The chain employs TRBV6-1 and TRBJ2-7; maybe TRBD2 (5 bases). This CDR3 comprises 16 residues. The germline V gene has CDR1 MNHNS and CDR2 SASEGT. V was pared by 1 base and J by 1 base, with 14 bases between.

This clonotype occurred a few times. The CDR3 here is CASSAGGQATDTQYF. The CDR3 DNA reads TGTGCCAGCAGTGCCGGGGGACAGGCTACAGATACGCAGTATTTT. The chain is built from TRBV2 and TRBJ2-3, with 8 bases fitting TRBD1. The V gene's germline CDR1 is SNHLY and CDR2 FYNNEI. The junction had 6 bases not matched to a gene; V was cut back by 4 bases and J by 3 bases. The CDR3 is made up of 15 amino acids.

This clonotype was observed a handful of times. V gene TRBV12-5 combines with J gene TRBJ2-3, with 7 bases aligning to TRBD1. V shed 3 bases, J shed 6 bases, and the junction held 3 bases outside the gene matches. The CDR3 contains 13 residues. Germline values: CDR1 LGHNT, CDR2 FRNRAP. The CDR3 spells CASGFARGDTQYF. CDR3 DNA: TGTGCTAGTGGTTTCGCCAGGGGGGATACGCAGTATTTT.

This clonotype was seen a handful of times. The chain links TRBV7-9 to TRBJ2-3; the match to TRBD2 covers 13 bases. CDR3 length: 18 residues. The J segment lost 2 bases and the V segment lost 6 bases, leaving 11 bases of the junction unmatched. Germline lookup yields CDR1 SEHNR and CDR2 FQNEAQ (reference sequence). The CDR3 region has the DNA TGTGCCAGCAGGTGGTCACTAGCGGGGGGGATTGACACAGATACGCAGTATTTT. This codes for CASRWSLAGGIDTDTQYF.

The rearrangement links TRBV7-6 to TRBJ2-3; D is unresolved. The CDR3 is 16 residues long. Germline V gene lookup returns CDR1 SGHVS and CDR2 FNYEAQ. The V end was cut by 5 bases, the J end by 2 bases, with 17 bases between. The CDR3 reads CASSPPIAYPTDTQYF. DNA for the CDR3: TGTGCCAGCAGCCCCCCTATAGCCTATCCCACAGATACGCAGTATTTT. The entire variable domain, with the rest obtained from reference TRBV7-6 and TRBJ2-3, is as follows: GAGVSQSPRYKVTKRGQDVALRCDPISGHVSLYWYRQALGQGPEFLTYFNYEAQQDKSGLPNDRFSAERPEGSISTLTIQRTEQRDSAMYRCASSPPIAYPTDTQYFGPGTRLTVL.

The chain is built from TRBV6-5 and TRBJ2-5, with a tentative D call TRBD2 (5 bases). In germline, CDR1 is MNHEY, CDR2 SVGAGI. V was clipped by 7 bases and J by 2 bases, with 26 bases between them. The CDR3 sequence is 18 residues long. Written as DNA, the CDR3 is TGTGCCAGCACCGAAGGCCGAGTACTAGGACCCCTTCAAGAGACCCAGTACTTC. Protein sequence: CASTEGRVLGPLQETQYF.

The rearrangement joins TRBV19 to TRBJ2-7, with TRBD1 as a possible D gene (5 bases). Trimming shortened V by 4 bases and J by 0 bases, and 16 bases separated the two germline ends. This CDR3 spans 16 amino acids. Germline V gene data show CDR1 as LNHDA and CDR2 as SQIVND (reference sequence). The chain's CDR3 is CASSRVVGRSSYEQYF. The CDR3, as DNA: TGTGCCAGTAGTAGAGTAGTGGGGCGGAGCTCCTACGAGCAGTACTTC.

The chain is built from TRBV27 and TRBJ1-1; perhaps TRBD1 as D (5 bases). Looked up from germline, CDR1 is MNHEY and CDR2 is SMNVEV (reference sequence). The CDR3 covers 15 residues. V lost 6 bases and J lost 1, with 15 bases in between. The CDR3 DNA sequence: TGTGCCAGCAGCCGTGGGGCGGGGGGGAACACTGAAGCTTTCTTT. Its protein is CASSRGAGGNTEAFF.

The V and J genes are TRBV4-1 and TRBJ2-1, with 14 bases lining up with TRBD2. Germline V gene sequence: CDR1 MGHRA, CDR2 YSYEKL. This CDR3 contains 17 residues. With 0 bases clipped from V and 6 bases from J, the junction kept 4 bases outside the gene matches. The CDR3 nucleotides are TGCGCCAGCAGCCAAGATGGTGGGACTAGCGGGGGCAATGAGCAGTTCTTC. Its protein is CASSQDGGTSGGNEQFF.

A word on this clonotype: One base away lies a much larger clone, so this may be a sequencing read error. The chain recombines TRBV9 with TRBJ2-1, with TRBD2 matching 9 bases. CDR1 is SGDLS, CDR2 YYNGEE, per germline. There are 16 residues in the CDR3. V lost 0 bases, J lost 4 bases, and 5 bases stayed unmatched. The CDR3 sequence is CASSVEGSGGYNEQFF. CDR3 coding DNA: TGTGCCAGCAGCGTAGAGGGTAGCGGGGGATACAATGAGCAGTTCTTC.

The V call is TRBV19, the J call TRBJ2-1, with D possibly called TRBD1 or TRBD2 (5 bases each). CDR1 and CDR2 from the germline V gene are LNHDA and SQIVND (reference sequence). V gave up 5 bases and J gave up 9 bases, with 17 bases separating them. The CDR3 sequence is 14 residues long. DNA for the CDR3: TGTGCCAGTAGTGCCGGGACGGCGTACGGTGAGCAGTTCTTC. Translation: CASSAGTAYGEQFF.

This clonotype occurred a few times. V gene TRBV6-2 or TRBV6-3 combines with J gene TRBJ1-1; the D is unclear. V shed 2 bases and J shed 6 bases, with 13 bases lying between them. Germline CDR1 reads MNHEY; CDR2 reads SVGEGT. The CDR3 covers 14 residues. DNA for the CDR3: TGTGCCAGCAGTTACGCCCCTTTGCGCGCTGAAGCTTTCTTT. Its translation is CASSYAPLRAEAFF.

The chain combines TRBV12-3 or TRBV12-4 with TRBJ2-7; tentative D call: TRBD1 (6 bases). V dropped 0 bases and J dropped 3 bases, with 18 bases sitting between them. The CDR3 contains 17 residues. CDR3 region: CASSLALGLDSSYEQYF. CDR3 DNA: TGTGCCAGCAGTTTAGCGCTAGGGTTGGACAGCAGCTACGAGCAGTACTTC.

The chain is built from TRBV28 and TRBJ2-7; TRBD1 might be the D (6 bases). Germline loops: CDR1 MDHEN, CDR2 SYDVKM. Trimming removed 3 bases from V and 7 bases from J, with 16 bases in between. The CDR3 runs to 14 residues. The CDR3 reads CASSLTGGREEQYV. The CDR3 DNA follows: TGTGCCAGCAGTTTGACAGGCGGACGAGAGGAGCAGTACGTC.

The genes are TRBV27 and TRBJ1-5; no reliable D call. This CDR3 is built from 20 residues. Germline values: CDR1 MNHEY, CDR2 SMNVEV (reference sequence). The ends were cut back, 4 bases at V and 5 bases at J, with 30 bases in the middle. Here the CDR3 reads CASSYPSNVLDSPRYQPQHF. The CDR3 region has the DNA TGTGCCAGCAGTTACCCCTCGAATGTTCTGGATAGCCCTCGATATCAGCCCCAGCATTTT.

The chain recombines TRBV2 with TRBJ2-3, with D possibly TRBD1 on 6 matching bases. This CDR3 region has 16 residues. V was trimmed by 4 bases and J by 0 bases, leaving 14 bases between them. Germline V CDR1 and CDR2: SNHLY, FYNNEI. The CDR3 sequence: CASSGEQGISTDTQYF. The CDR3 bases are TGTGCCAGCAGTGGGGAGCAGGGGATTAGCACAGATACGCAGTATTTT.

This clonotype was counted only a few times. The chain recombines TRBV6-6 with TRBJ2-4; no firm D call. Germline CDR1 and CDR2: MNHNY and SVGAGI (reference sequence). Trimming left V 7 bases short and J 0 bases short, with 13 bases between. This CDR3 is 15 amino acids long. The DNA of the CDR3 is TGTGCCAGCACCCAACATCATCTAGCCAAAAACATTCAGTACTTC. Its translation: CASTQHHLAKNIQYF.

This clonotype came up a few times. The chain combines TRBV4-2 with TRBJ2-1, with 10 bases that match TRBD2. Germline V gene lookup returns CDR1 LGHNA and CDR2 YNFKEQ. This CDR3 is built from 17 residues. After removal of 0 bases from V and 10 bases from J, the junction contained 12 bases not matched to a gene. The CDR3 loop reads CASSQDGWASGGEEQFF. CDR3 nucleotide sequence: TGTGCCAGCAGCCAAGATGGGTGGGCTAGCGGGGGAGAAGAGCAGTTCTTC.

The V and J genes are TRBV7-2 and TRBJ1-1; 10 bases line up with TRBD1. The germline V gene encodes CDR1 SGHTA and CDR2 FQGNSA. This CDR3 region has 20 residues. Trimming removed 4 bases from V and 0 bases from J; junction bases left unmatched: 17. For the CDR3, the DNA is TGTGCCAGCAGCTCCGGGACAGGGGTCTCCCCAGCGGGGTTGAACACTGAAGCTTTCTTT. Translating it yields CASSSGTGVSPAGLNTEAFF.

This clonotype appeared once. The chain combines TRBV5-6 with TRBJ2-7; the D gene is possibly TRBD2 (6 bases). The germline V and J ends were trimmed by 0 bases and 0 bases, with 10 bases remaining between them. The CDR3 totals 15 residues. CDR1 is SGHDT, CDR2 YYEEEE, per germline. The CDR3 sequence is CASSLGGAISYEQYF. The CDR3 region has the DNA TGTGCCAGCAGCTTGGGCGGGGCGATCTCCTACGAGCAGTACTTC.